This record concerns one TCR beta chain sequence. Germline values: CDR1 SEHNR, CDR2 FQNEAQ (reference sequence). The V end lost 5 bases, the J end lost 7 bases, and 8 bases lay between the germline ends. The length of the CDR3 is 12 residues. The sample belongs to a study of blood T cell repertoires in COVID-19. Study-wide context: Specimens from acute and convalescent COVID-19 originated in the United States, Italy and Spain. PBMCs, B-cell-depleted T cells, or T cells provided the cDNA or gDNA that made up the material.

Per the authors' pipeline: By means of reference gene primer amplification, nucleated cell counts were estimated. Repertoires were generated with immunoSEQ multiplex PCR, while TCRdb's copy carries only in-frame clones and drops some. Clone size and V and J calls were adopted from that table, with D and trimming inferred from the DNA. The sample lists more than 85,000 clones; 84% were seen once. The sequenced sample was peripheral blood. This rearrangement joins TRBV7-9 to TRBJ1-4; D call uncertain. This receptor was obtained from a man in his forties with active or convalescent COVID-19. CDR3 region: CASSPQSEKLFF. As DNA, the CDR3 is TGTGCCAGCAGCCCCCAGTCTGAAAAACTGTTTTTT.